One T cell receptor (beta chain) is described in this entry. The sample belongs to a study of blood T cell repertoires in COVID-19. Some clones are missing from TCRdb's copy, which holds only in-frame ones; the method was immunoSEQ multiplex PCR. The repertoire holds approximately 440,000 clones, with roughly 91% as singletons. The CDR3 covers 13 residues. Germline V lookup: CDR1 LNHDA, CDR2 SQIVND (reference sequence). Trimming left V 7 bases short and J 6 bases short, with 15 bases between. This chain connects TRBV19 to TRBJ1-1; possibly TRBD1 for D (5 bases). The receptor was isolated from a young man who had recovered from COVID-19. The sequenced material came from PBMCs or T cells enriched from blood (not recorded which). The DNA for the CDR3 is TGTGCCAGTACGTTGGCAGGGCGATCTGAAGCTTTCTTT. It encodes CASTLAGRSEAFF.